The entry that follows covers one T cell receptor beta chain sequence. This entry comes from a study of shared T cell receptors in the human thymus. Per the germline V gene, CDR1 is LGHNA and CDR2 is YSLEER. The germline V and J ends were trimmed by 0 bases and 4 bases, with 13 bases remaining between them. The CDR3 loop spans 15 amino acids. Sequenced by immunoSEQ multiplex PCR; TCRdb stores in-frame clones only, minus some. The sample consists of about 660,000 clones, around 87% of them appearing once. These data were likewise used in another study, on human thymus T cells.

The V and J genes are TRBV4-3 and TRBJ2-7, with D unresolved. The sequencing input was thymocytes. This TCR came from a boy younger than two with a congenital heart defect. CDR3 in DNA: TGCGCCAGCAGCCAAGACATGAGCGCGAGTTACGAGCAGTACTTC. Translation: CASSQDMSASYEQYF.